This T cell receptor beta chain was obtained from a study of blood T cells in healthy people across ages. Next came a second PCR, run for about 6 to 11 cycles, which used a sample-barcoded 5' primer along with a J-beta primer mix. TCRdb re-called the 5' RACE reads with MiXCR, one entry per CDR3 protein. The sample lists over 600,000 distinct CDR3 sequences, more than 50% occurring once. V shed 5 bases and J shed 6 bases, with 12 bases lying between them. Germline loops: CDR1 MNHEY, CDR2 SVGAGI. The CDR3 sequence is 13 residues long. This chain joins TRBV6-5 and TRBJ2-3, with D maybe TRBD2 (6 bases). What was sequenced was blood. This TCR was recovered from a man aged 40-49 years in good health. CDR3 in amino acids: CASSRYGGDTQYF. CDR3 bases: TGTGCCAGCAGTCGGTATGGAGGGGATACGCAGTATTTT.